This entry lists 32 T cell receptor beta chains sequenced from one sample in a study of cytomegalovirus exposure and HLA in healthy donors (dated by TCRdb to 2016 to 2017). The library was made by the immunoSEQ multiplex PCR assay. The multiplex PCR relied on a mix of 60 forward primers for TCR Vbeta segments and 13 reverse primers for TCR Jbeta segments. Here the immuneACCESS table is served through TCRdb, limited to in-frame sequences with V and J called. Missing clones are a known gap in these copies; in checked studies unresolved V genes cover under half, and the rest lacks a known reason. The sample includes about 93,000 clones, with around three fifths observed a single time. Under 6% of the sample comes from the top ten. The sample consisted of PBMCs. Receptors were obtained from a boy between 10 and 17 years old in good health and CMV-seropositive.

The chain has TRBV7-2 and TRBJ2-5, with a possible D match to TRBD2 (6 bases). The J call may be wrong; the DNA end is better matched by TRBJ2-7. The CDR3 sequence is 14 residues long. Germline-derived CDR1 and CDR2 are SGHTA and FQGNSA. CDR3 coding DNA: TGTGCCAGCAGCCCCCCTAGCGTAACCTACGAGCAGTACTTC. Translating it yields CASSPPSVTYEQYF.

The chain is built from TRBV27 and TRBJ1-1; D unresolved. Germline V gene lookup returns CDR1 MNHEY and CDR2 SMNVEV (reference sequence). V lost 3 bases to trimming and J lost 3 bases, with 8 bases between them. This CDR3 comprises 13 residues. The CDR3 region is CASSLEGDTEAFF. Here the CDR3 DNA reads TGTGCCAGCAGTTTGGAGGGTGACACTGAAGCTTTCTTT.

As concerns this clone: At one of its ends the junction is not consistent with the germline gene, which may arise from a read error. This chain links TRBV30 with TRBJ1-6, with D maybe TRBD1 (5 bases). Germline values: CDR1 GTSNPN, CDR2 SVGIG (reference sequence). The CDR3 is 14 residues long. CDR3 bases: TGTGCCTGTCCCGCTCTGGCAGGGCATTCACCCCTCAACTTT. It translates to CACPALAGHSPLNF.

The chain combines TRBV25-1 with TRBJ2-2; 11 positions agree with TRBD1. From germline, CDR1 is MGHDK and CDR2 SYGVNS. After removal of 1 base from V and 0 bases from J, the junction contained 4 bases not matched to a gene. The CDR3 runs to 18 residues. The CDR3: CASSESPGQGANTGELFF. The CDR3 DNA is TGTGCCAGCAGTGAATCGCCGGGACAGGGGGCGAACACCGGGGAGCTGTTTTTT. Variable domain in full (rest from reference TRBV25-1 and TRBJ2-2): EADIYQTPRYLVIGTGKKITLECSQTMGHDKMYWYQQDPGMELHLIHYSYGVNSTEKGDLSSESTVSRIRTEHFPLTLESARPSHTSQYLCASSESPGQGANTGELFFGEGSRLTVL.

The rearrangement uses TRBV9 and TRBJ1-1, with 7 bases aligning to TRBD1. CDR1 and CDR2 (germline): SGDLS, YYNGEE. Trimming removed 1 base from V and 5 bases from J; junction bases left unmatched: 8. This CDR3 spans 15 amino acids. The DNA for the CDR3 is TGTGCCAGCAGCGTAAAGGACAGGCTGGGGACTGAAGCTTTCTTT. Translation gives CASSVKDRLGTEAFF.

This clone was counted a few times. This sequence joins TRBV2 and TRBJ2-3; TRBD2 aligns across 9 bases. V lost 6 bases and J lost 4; bases outside the gene matches: 5. The CDR3 has 14 residues. CDR1 and CDR2 (germline): SNHLY, FYNNEI. In nucleotides, the CDR3 is TGTGCCAGCAGCGGGACTAGCACGTCAGATACGCAGTATTTT. Protein product: CASSGTSTSDTQYF.

The chain combines TRBV10-2 with TRBJ1-2; no definite D call. V lost 4 bases, J lost 2 bases, and 8 bases lay in between. The CDR3 loop spans 13 amino acids. CDR1 WSHSY and CDR2 SAAADI come from the germline V gene. The CDR3, as DNA: TGCGCCAGCAGTGTCACAGTAAACTATGGCTACACCTTC. Protein product: CASSVTVNYGYTF.

This clone was picked up a small number of times. This chain uses TRBV6-1 with TRBJ2-7, with TRBD2 identical over 10 bases. This CDR3 spans 12 amino acids. Germline V gene sequence: CDR1 MNHNS, CDR2 SASEGT. V lost 10 bases and J lost 3; bases outside the gene matches: 3. The CDR3 DNA reads as TGTGCCACCGGGACTAGCGTCTACGAGCAGTACTTC. Residues: CATGTSVYEQYF.

The chain recombines TRBV5-1 with TRBJ1-2, with TRBD1 matching 10 bases. The CDR3 is 15 amino acids. Germline CDR1 SGHRS, CDR2 YFSETQ. V lost 4 bases to trimming and J lost 0 bases; unmatched junction nucleotides: 3. CDR3 loop: CASSGGTGANYGYTF. For the CDR3, the DNA is TGCGCCAGCAGCGGGGGGACAGGGGCTAACTATGGCTACACCTTC.

This clone showed up just a few times. This chain links TRBV5-1 with TRBJ2-3, with 11 bases aligning to TRBD2. Germline V gene sequence: CDR1 SGHRS, CDR2 YFSETQ. V gave up 3 bases and J gave up 1 base; unmatched junction bases: 4. This CDR3 has 16 residues. The CDR3 is CASSSLAGGGTDTQYF. The CDR3 coding sequence is TGCGCCAGCAGCTCCTTAGCGGGGGGGGGCACAGATACGCAGTATTTT.

This clone was observed a few times. The chain recombines TRBV4-2 with TRBJ2-1; D is unresolved. This CDR3 contains 14 residues. Between the trimmed V and J ends, which lost 4 bases and 6 bases, there was a span of 13 bases. CDR1 is LGHNA, CDR2 YNFKEQ, per germline. The CDR3, as DNA: TGTGCCAGCAGCCCCCTGGTCGCGGCCAATGAGCAGTTCTTC. Its translation: CASSPLVAANEQFF.

This chain links TRBV7-9 with TRBJ1-2, with TRBD1 matching 7 bases. The CDR3 consists of 13 residues. Germline V gene lookup returns CDR1 SEHNR and CDR2 FQNEAQ (reference sequence). Trimming at V came to 4 bases and at J to 8 bases, leaving 7 bases not matched to a gene. CDR3 loop: CASSSTTGRGYTF. In nucleotides, the CDR3 is TGTGCCAGCAGCTCGACGACAGGGAGGGGCTACACCTTC. The whole variable domain, filled in from reference TRBV7-9 and TRBJ1-2, reads DTGVSQNPRHKITKRGQNVTFRCDPISEHNRLYWYRQTLGQGPEFLTYFQNEAQLEKSRLLSDRFSAERPKGSFSTLEIQRTEQGDSAMYLCASSSTTGRGYTFGSGTRLTVV.

V and J are TRBV6-5 and TRBJ1-5, with 9 bases fitting TRBD1. This CDR3 is built from 15 residues. V lost 5 bases and J lost 3; bases outside the gene matches: 5. Germline V CDR1 and CDR2: MNHEY, SVGAGI. The CDR3 nucleotides are TGTGCCAGCAGTCTTACAGGGGGCTACAATCAGCCCCAGCATTTT. This gives the protein CASSLTGGYNQPQHF.

The rearrangement uses TRBV5-4 and TRBJ2-1; 9 bases line up with TRBD2. This CDR3 region has 15 residues. V was clipped by 4 bases and J by 4 bases; unmatched bases: 6. Germline CDR1 and CDR2: SGHNT and YYREEE (reference sequence). The CDR3 loop is CASSPRGGRYNEQFF. The CDR3 coding sequence is TGTGCCAGCAGCCCGCGGGGGGGCCGGTACAATGAGCAGTTCTTC.

The chain links TRBV5-1 to TRBJ2-3, with 7 bases lining up with TRBD1. Germline V lookup: CDR1 SGHRS, CDR2 YFSETQ. This CDR3 contains 16 residues. The trim removed 1 base at V and 0 bases at J, leaving 5 bases unmatched. The CDR3 nucleotides are TGCGCCAGCAGCTTGCGGGACAGTAGGAGCACAGATACGCAGTATTTT. Protein: CASSLRDSRSTDTQYF.

Comment on this clone: Mismatch with germline at one junction end may stem from a read error. The V gene is TRBV5-1, the J gene TRBJ1-5; D is unresolved. The CDR3 spans 14 residues. The germline CDR1 and CDR2 sequences are SGHRS and YFSETQ. CDR3 sequence reads: CASSLGEFNQPHHF. The DNA for the CDR3 is TGCGCCAGCAGCTTGGGGGAGTTCAATCAGCCCCACCATTTT.

The chain employs TRBV5-1 and TRBJ2-1, with 8 bases identical to TRBD2. The CDR3 has 16 residues. The V gene end was trimmed by 4 bases and the J gene end by 0 bases; junction bases not matched to a gene: 6. The germline gives CDR1 SGHRS, CDR2 YFSETQ. The CDR3 loop reads CASSPRLANSYNEQFF. In nucleotides, the CDR3 is TGCGCCAGCAGCCCACGACTAGCGAACTCCTACAATGAGCAGTTCTTC.

CDR3 sequence (DNA): TGTGCCACCCAGCCGGGGGGTCCTAGCGGGGATTATCTTCCCGGGGAGCTGTTTTTT. As protein: CATQPGGPSGDYLPGELFF. V usage is TRBV19 and J usage is TRBJ2-2; 9 bases are shared with TRBD2. The V and J ends lost 10 bases and 6 bases, in that order; junction bases with no gene match: 24. The germline CDR1 and CDR2 sequences are LNHDA and SQIVND (reference sequence). CDR3 size: 19 residues.

On this clone itself: The junction differs from germline at one of its ends, possibly a read error. J is TRBJ1-2 and V is TRBV30; 8 nucleotides line up with TRBD1. Germline CDR1 and CDR2: GTSNPN and SVGIG (reference sequence). CDR3 length equals 13 residues. The DNA of the CDR3 is TGTGCCCGGAGTGTAGGACAGGGTCGTGGCTACACCTTC. Translating it yields CARSVGQGRGYTF.

This clone was detected once. V is TRBV29-1 and J is TRBJ1-5; TRBD1 might be the D (5 bases). CDR3 size: 13 residues. V lost 5 bases to trimming and J lost 4 bases, with 12 bases between them. The germline gives CDR1 SQVTM, CDR2 ANQGSEA. The CDR3 region has the DNA TGCAGCGTTAAGCAGGGAAATAATCAGCCCCAGCATTTT. Protein: CSVKQGNNQPQHF.

The chain carries TRBV5-4 and TRBJ2-3; no reliable D call. Germline-derived CDR1 and CDR2 are SGHNT and YYREEE (reference sequence). This CDR3 is built from 15 residues. The V end was cut by 3 bases, the J end by 6 bases, with 17 bases between. CDR3 nucleotides: TGTGCCAGCAGCTCGGCTAGTATCTCTAGGGATACGCAGTATTTT. It translates to CASSSASISRDTQYF.

This clone occurred once. CDR3 sequence: CASSLHYYEQYF. DNA of the CDR3: TGTGCCAGCAGCTTACACTACTACGAGCAGTACTTC. V and J are TRBV7-2 and TRBJ2-7; D gene ambiguous. This CDR3 contains 12 residues. Germline V CDR1 and CDR2: SGHTA, FQGNSA. Deletions cut 2 bases from V and 3 bases from J, with 5 bases between.

The genes are TRBV2 and TRBJ1-3; D remains unclear. CDR1 and CDR2 (germline): SNHLY, FYNNEI. V gave up 3 bases and J gave up 3 bases, with 15 bases separating them. This CDR3 region has 16 residues. CDR3 region: CASSEHRGIRGNTIYF. The CDR3 coding sequence is TGTGCCAGCAGTGAGCACAGAGGGATTCGTGGAAACACCATATATTTT.

This sequence joins TRBV7-2 and TRBJ2-1; D not certain. The germline V and J ends were trimmed by 2 bases and 0 bases, with 8 bases remaining between them. The length of the CDR3 is 15 residues. The germline V gene encodes CDR1 SGHTA and CDR2 FQGNSA. The CDR3 DNA reads as TGTGCCAGCAGCTTAATCTCGAGCTCCTACAATGAGCAGTTCTTC. Amino acids: CASSLISSSYNEQFF.

The rearrangement joins TRBV19 to TRBJ1-6; 7 bases match TRBD1. The trim removed 5 bases at V and 6 bases at J, leaving 7 bases unmatched. The CDR3 length is 15 residues. Looked up from germline, CDR1 is LNHDA and CDR2 is SQIVND (reference sequence). In DNA, the CDR3 is TGTGCCAGTAGTCCCCCGGGACAGCTTAATTCACCCCTCCACTTT. Its translation is CASSPPGQLNSPLHF.

The chain recombines TRBV29-1 with TRBJ1-4, with TRBD1 matching 7 bases. Unmatched junction bases numbered 8, after V lost 7 bases and J lost 3 bases. The CDR3 runs to 14 residues. The germline CDR1 and CDR2 sequences are SQVTM and ANQGSEA. CDR3 sequence (DNA): TGCAGCGCCTTCCTAGGGGGCTCTAATGAAAAACTGTTTTTT. It codes for CSAFLGGSNEKLFF.

This clone was counted between two and nine times. The CDR3 DNA reads as TGTGCCATCAGTGAGCGACTCAGCACAGATACGCAGTATTTT. Translating it yields CAISERLSTDTQYF. The chain carries TRBV10-3 and TRBJ2-3; no reliable D call. This CDR3 is built from 14 residues. V was pared by 2 bases and J by 0 bases, with 6 bases between. CDR1 is ENHRY, CDR2 SYGVKD, per germline.

V and J are TRBV30 and TRBJ2-1; 16 bases are a match to TRBD2. The CDR3 extends over 15 amino acids. V lost 8 bases to trimming and J lost 2 bases; unmatched junction nucleotides: 3. Germline V gives CDR1 GTSNPN, CDR2 SVGIG (reference sequence). The CDR3 nucleotides read TGTGCCGGGGGACTAGCGGGAGGGCCCTACAATGAGCAGTTCTTC. Its translation: CAGGLAGGPYNEQFF.

This clone has just a few counts. The chain employs TRBV18 and TRBJ1-2; 7 bases align to TRBD1. Germline CDR1 is KGHSH and CDR2 is LQKENI. This CDR3 spans 18 amino acids. V lost 6 bases to trimming and J lost 0 bases; unmatched junction nucleotides: 16. The CDR3 DNA follows: TGTGCCAGCTCGACAGACAGGGCTCTACCGTTAGCTAACTATGGCTACACCTTC. Protein: CASSTDRALPLANYGYTF.

This chain links TRBV6-1 with TRBJ1-6; D not certain. Per germline, CDR1 MNHNS and CDR2 SASEGT. V was clipped by 10 bases and J by 2 bases, with 12 bases between them. The CDR3 has 14 residues. Here the CDR3 reads CAISSGPYNSPLHF. As DNA, the CDR3 is TGTGCCATTTCATCAGGCCCCTATAATTCACCCCTCCACTTT.

This chain uses TRBV6-5 with TRBJ2-7; 10 positions agree with TRBD1. This CDR3 contains 13 residues. Per germline, CDR1 MNHEY and CDR2 SVGAGI. After removal of 6 bases from V and 5 bases from J, the junction contained 4 bases not matched to a gene. The CDR3: CASSRDRGNEQYF. The CDR3 nucleotides are TGTGCCAGCAGCCGGGACAGGGGCAACGAGCAGTACTTC.

The chain joins TRBV18 to TRBJ1-4; 9 bases agree with TRBD1. This CDR3 spans 16 amino acids. Unmatched junction bases numbered 8, after V lost 6 bases and J lost 3 bases. CDR1 is KGHSH and CDR2 is LQKENI in the germline V gene. The CDR3 region is CASSPTGGIANEKLFF. The CDR3, as DNA: TGTGCCAGCTCCCCGACAGGGGGTATAGCTAATGAAAAACTGTTTTTT. The whole variable domain, remainder taken from reference TRBV18 and TRBJ1-4, is NAGVMQNPRHLVRRRGQEARLRCSPMKGHSHVYWYRQLPEEGLKFMVYLQKENIIDESGMPKERFSAEFPKEGPSILRIQQVVRGDSAAYFCASSPTGGIANEKLFFGSGTQLSVL.